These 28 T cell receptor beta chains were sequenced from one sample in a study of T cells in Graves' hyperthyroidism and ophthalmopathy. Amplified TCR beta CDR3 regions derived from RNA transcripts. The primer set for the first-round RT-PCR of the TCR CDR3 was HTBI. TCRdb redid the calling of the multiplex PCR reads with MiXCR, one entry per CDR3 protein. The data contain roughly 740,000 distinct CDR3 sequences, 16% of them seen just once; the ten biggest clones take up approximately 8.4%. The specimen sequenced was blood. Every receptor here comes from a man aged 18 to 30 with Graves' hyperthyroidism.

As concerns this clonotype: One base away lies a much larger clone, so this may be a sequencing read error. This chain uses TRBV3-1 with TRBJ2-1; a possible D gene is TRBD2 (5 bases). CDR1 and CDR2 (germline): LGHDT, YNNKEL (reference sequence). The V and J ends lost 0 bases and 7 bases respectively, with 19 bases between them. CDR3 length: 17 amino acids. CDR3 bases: TGTGCCAGCAGCCAAGATGGGCTAACGGGATCCTGGAATGAGCAGTTCTTC. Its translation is CASSQDGLTGSWNEQFF.

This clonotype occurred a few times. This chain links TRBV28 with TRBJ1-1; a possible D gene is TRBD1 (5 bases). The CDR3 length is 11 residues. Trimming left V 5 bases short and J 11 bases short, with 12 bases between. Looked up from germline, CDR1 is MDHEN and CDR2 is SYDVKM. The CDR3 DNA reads TGTGCCAGCAGTCAGGGACGGAAGGCTTTCTTT. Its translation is CASSQGRKAFF.

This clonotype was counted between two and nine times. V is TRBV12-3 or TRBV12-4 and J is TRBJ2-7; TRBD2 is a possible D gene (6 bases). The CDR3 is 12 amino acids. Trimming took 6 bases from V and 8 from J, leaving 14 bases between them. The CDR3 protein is CASRPGTSQQYF. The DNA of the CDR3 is TGTGCCAGCAGGCCCGGGACTTCCCAGCAGTACTTC.

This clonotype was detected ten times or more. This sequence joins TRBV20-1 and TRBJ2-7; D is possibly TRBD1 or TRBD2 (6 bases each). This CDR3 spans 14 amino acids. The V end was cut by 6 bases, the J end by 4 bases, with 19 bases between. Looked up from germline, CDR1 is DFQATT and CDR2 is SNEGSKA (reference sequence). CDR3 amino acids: CSAAGRAGEYEQYF. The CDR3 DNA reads TGCAGTGCGGCGGGGCGGGCAGGGGAGTACGAGCAGTACTTC.

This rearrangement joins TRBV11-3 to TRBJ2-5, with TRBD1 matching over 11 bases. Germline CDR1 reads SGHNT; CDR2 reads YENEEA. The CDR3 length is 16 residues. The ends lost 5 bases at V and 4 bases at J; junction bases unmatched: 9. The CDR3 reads CASSPTPGQGGETQYF. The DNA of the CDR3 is TGTGCCAGCAGCCCAACCCCGGGACAGGGGGGAGAGACCCAGTACTTC.

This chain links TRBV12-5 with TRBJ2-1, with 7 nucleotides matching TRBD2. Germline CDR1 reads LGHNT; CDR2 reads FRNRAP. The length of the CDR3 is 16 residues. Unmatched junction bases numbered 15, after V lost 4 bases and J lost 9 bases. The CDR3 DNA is TGTGCTAGTGGTTCCCAACTCTCAGGCTGGGGGGGTGAGCAGTTCTTC. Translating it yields CASGSQLSGWGGEQFF.

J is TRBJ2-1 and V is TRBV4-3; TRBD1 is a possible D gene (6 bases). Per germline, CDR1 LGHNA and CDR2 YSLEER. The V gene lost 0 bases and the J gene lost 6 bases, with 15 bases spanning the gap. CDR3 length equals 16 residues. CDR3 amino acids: CASSQDWAGVGNEQFF. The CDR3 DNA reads TGCGCCAGCAGCCAAGATTGGGCAGGGGTCGGCAATGAGCAGTTCTTC.

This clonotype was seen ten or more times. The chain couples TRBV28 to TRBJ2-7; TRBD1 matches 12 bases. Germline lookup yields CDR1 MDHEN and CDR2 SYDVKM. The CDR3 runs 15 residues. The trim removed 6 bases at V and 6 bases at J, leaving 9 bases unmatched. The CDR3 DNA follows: TGTGCCAGCAGAATTCCGGGACAGGGGGCCGGCGAGCAGTACTTC. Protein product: CASRIPGQGAGEQYF.

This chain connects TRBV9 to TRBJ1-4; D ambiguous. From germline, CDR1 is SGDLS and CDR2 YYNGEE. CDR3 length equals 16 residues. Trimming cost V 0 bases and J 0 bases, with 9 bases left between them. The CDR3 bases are TGTGCCAGCAGCGTAGGAAACCTCGCAACTAATGAAAAACTGTTTTTT. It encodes CASSVGNLATNEKLFF.

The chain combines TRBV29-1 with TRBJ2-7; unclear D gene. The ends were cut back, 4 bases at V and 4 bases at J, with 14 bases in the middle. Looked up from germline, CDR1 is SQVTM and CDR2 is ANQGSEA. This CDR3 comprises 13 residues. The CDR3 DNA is TGCAGCGTTGGAAACGGCGGAGCGTACGAGCAGTACTTC. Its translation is CSVGNGGAYEQYF.

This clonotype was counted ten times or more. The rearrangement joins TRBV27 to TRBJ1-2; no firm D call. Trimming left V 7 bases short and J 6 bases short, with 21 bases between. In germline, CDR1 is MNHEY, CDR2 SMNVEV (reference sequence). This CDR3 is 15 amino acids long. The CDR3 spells CASTQDGSYLNGYTF. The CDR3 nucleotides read TGTGCCAGCACCCAGGACGGGAGCTACTTAAATGGCTACACCTTC.

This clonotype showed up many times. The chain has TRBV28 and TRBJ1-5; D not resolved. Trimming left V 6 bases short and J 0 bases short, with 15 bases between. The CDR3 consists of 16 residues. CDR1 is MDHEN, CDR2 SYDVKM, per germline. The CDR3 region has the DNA TGTGCCAGCAGCCCCCAGGCAGGTTATAGCAATCAGCCCCAGCATTTT. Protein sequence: CASSPQAGYSNQPQHF. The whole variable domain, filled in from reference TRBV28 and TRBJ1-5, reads DVKVTQSSRYLVKRTGEKVFLECVQDMDHENMFWYRQDPGLGLRLIYFSYDVKMKEKGDIPEGYSVSREKKERFSLILESASTNQTSMYLCASSPQAGYSNQPQHFGDGTRLSIL.

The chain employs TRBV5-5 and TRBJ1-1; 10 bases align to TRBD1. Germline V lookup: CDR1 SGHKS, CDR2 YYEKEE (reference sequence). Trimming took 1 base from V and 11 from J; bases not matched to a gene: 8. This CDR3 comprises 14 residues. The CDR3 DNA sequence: TGTGCCAGCAGCTTGCGGGACAGGGGTCCTCGGGCTTTCTTT. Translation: CASSLRDRGPRAFF.

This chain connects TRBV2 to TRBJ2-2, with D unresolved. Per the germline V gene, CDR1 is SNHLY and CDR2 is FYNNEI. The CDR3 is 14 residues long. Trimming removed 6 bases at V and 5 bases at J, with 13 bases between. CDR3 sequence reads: CASSNWEMTGELFF. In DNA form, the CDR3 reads TGTGCCAGCAGCAATTGGGAAATGACCGGGGAGCTGTTTTTT.

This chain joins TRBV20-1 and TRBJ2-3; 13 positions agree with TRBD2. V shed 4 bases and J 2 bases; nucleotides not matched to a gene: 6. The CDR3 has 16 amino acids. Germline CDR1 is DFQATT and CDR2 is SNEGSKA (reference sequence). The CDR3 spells CSATDGLAGVTDTQYF. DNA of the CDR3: TGCAGTGCTACCGACGGACTAGCGGGAGTCACAGATACGCAGTATTTT.

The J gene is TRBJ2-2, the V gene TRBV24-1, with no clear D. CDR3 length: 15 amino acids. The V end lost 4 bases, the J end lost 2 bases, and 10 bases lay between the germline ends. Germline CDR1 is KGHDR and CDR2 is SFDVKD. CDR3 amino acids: CATSEDEENTGELFF. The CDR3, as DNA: TGTGCCACCAGTGAAGATGAAGAAAACACCGGGGAGCTGTTTTTT.

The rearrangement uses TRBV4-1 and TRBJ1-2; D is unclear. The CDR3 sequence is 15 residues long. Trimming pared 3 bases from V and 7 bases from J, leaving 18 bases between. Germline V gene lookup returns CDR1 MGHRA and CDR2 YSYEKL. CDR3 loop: CASSQPVGGPGGYTF. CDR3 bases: TGCGCCAGCAGCCAGCCAGTAGGAGGGCCAGGTGGCTACACCTTC.

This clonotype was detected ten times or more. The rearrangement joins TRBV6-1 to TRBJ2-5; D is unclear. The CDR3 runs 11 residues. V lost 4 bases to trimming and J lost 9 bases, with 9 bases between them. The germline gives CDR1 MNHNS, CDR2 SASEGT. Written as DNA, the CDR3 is TGTGCCAGCAGTGGACGTGGGGCCCAGTACTTC. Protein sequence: CASSGRGAQYF.

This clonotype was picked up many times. CDR3 sequence reads: CSARDQGYQETQYF. The CDR3, as DNA: TGCAGTGCTAGAGATCAAGGGTACCAAGAGACCCAGTACTTC. The V call is TRBV20-1, the J call TRBJ2-5, with unresolved D. CDR1 is DFQATT, CDR2 SNEGSKA, per germline (reference sequence). This CDR3 is 14 amino acids long. V was pared by 0 bases and J by 0 bases, with 8 bases between.

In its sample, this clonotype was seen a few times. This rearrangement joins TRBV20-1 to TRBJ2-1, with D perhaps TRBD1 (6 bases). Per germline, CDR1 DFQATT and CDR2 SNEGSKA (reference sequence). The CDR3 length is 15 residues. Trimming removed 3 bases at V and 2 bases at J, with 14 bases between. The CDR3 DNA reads TGCAGTGCTAGGTCACCGGACAGTCCCTACAATGAGCAGTTCTTC. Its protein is CSARSPDSPYNEQFF.

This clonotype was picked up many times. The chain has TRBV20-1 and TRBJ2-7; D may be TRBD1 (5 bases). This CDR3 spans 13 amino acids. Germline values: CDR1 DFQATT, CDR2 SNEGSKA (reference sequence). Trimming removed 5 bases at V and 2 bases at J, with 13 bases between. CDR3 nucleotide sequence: TGCAGTGCTGGGCCGACAGAACCCTACGAGCAGTACTTC. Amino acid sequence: CSAGPTEPYEQYF.

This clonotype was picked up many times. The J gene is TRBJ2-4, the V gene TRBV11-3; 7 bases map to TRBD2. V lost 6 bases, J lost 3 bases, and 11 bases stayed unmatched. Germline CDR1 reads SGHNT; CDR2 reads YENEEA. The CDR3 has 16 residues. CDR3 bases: TGTGCCAGCAGTGTTGGGCGGGAGAGTGTCAAAAACATTCAGTACTTC. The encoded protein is CASSVGRESVKNIQYF.

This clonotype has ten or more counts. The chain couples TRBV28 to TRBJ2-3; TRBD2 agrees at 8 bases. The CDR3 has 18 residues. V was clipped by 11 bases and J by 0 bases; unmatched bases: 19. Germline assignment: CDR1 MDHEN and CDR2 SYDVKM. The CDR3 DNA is TGTGCCTCCCCAAAGCCCGGCACTAGCGGCCAAAGCACAGATACGCAGTATTTT. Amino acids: CASPKPGTSGQSTDTQYF.

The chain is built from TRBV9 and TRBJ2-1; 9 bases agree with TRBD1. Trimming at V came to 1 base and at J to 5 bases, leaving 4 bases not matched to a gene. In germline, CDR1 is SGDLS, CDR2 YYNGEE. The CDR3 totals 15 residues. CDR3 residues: CASSVPGQGDNEQFF. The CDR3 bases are TGTGCCAGCAGCGTACCGGGACAGGGTGACAATGAGCAGTTCTTC. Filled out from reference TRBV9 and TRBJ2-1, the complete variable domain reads DSGVTQTPKHLITATGQRVTLRCSPRSGDLSVYWYQQSLDQGLQFLIQYYNGEERAKGNILERFSAQQFPDLHSELNLSSLELGDSALYFCASSVPGQGDNEQFFGPGTRLTVL.

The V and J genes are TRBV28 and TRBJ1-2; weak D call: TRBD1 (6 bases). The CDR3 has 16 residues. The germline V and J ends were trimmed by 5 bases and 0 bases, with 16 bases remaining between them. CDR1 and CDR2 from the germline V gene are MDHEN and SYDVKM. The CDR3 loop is CASSAPPRGANYGYTF. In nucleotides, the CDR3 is TGTGCCAGCAGTGCCCCCCCCAGGGGAGCTAACTATGGCTACACCTTC.

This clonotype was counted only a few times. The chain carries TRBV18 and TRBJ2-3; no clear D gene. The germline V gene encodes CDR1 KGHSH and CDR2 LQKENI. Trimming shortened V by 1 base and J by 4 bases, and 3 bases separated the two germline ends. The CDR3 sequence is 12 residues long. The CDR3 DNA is TGTGCCAGCTCACCACTAGCAGATACGCAGTATTTT. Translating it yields CASSPLADTQYF.

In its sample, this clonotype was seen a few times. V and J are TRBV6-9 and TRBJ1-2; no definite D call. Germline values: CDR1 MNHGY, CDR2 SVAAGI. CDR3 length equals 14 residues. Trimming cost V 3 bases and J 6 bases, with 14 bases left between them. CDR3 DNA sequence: TGTGCCAGCAGTTACACCTCCCAGACCAATGGCTACACCTTC. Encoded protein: CASSYTSQTNGYTF.

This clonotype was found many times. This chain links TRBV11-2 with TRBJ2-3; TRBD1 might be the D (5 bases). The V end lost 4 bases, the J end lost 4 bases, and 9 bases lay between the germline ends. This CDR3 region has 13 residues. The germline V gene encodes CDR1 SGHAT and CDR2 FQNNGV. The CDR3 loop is CASSSTDADTQYF. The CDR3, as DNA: TGTGCCAGCAGCTCGACAGATGCAGATACGCAGTATTTT. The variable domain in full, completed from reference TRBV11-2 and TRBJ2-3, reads EAGVAQSPRYKIIEKRQSVAFWCNPISGHATLYWYQQILGQGPKLLIQFQNNGVVDDSQLPKDRFSAERLKGVDSTLKIQPAKLEDSAVYLCASSSTDADTQYFGPGTRLTVL.